This entry is about one T cell receptor beta chain. Here immunoSEQ multiplex PCR was the method, and the copy in TCRdb shows in-frame clones only, minus some. The sample has 57,000 or so clones, around 90% seen once. This specimen comes from a study of T cell changes during pregnancy in multiple sclerosis. Germline CDR1 and CDR2: SNHLY and FYNNEI. V shed 6 bases and J 6 bases; nucleotides not matched to a gene: 5. This CDR3 is 13 amino acids long. The V and J genes are TRBV2 and TRBJ2-1, with TRBD2 matching over 7 bases. The sample consisted of peripheral blood, taken in the third trimester of pregnancy. The clonotype originates from a female donor in good health, enrolled as a control in a pregnancy study. CDR3 protein: CASSWGGSNEQFF. The CDR3 DNA reads TGTGCCAGCAGCTGGGGAGGGAGCAATGAGCAGTTCTTC.